This T cell receptor (beta chain) was captured in a study of T-cell memory formation after mild COVID-19. Across the study: Clustering of TCRs was largely donor specific. Study results and caveats: Chiefly within CM and EM were the contracting CD4+ clones; CD8+ ones were within EMRA.

TCRdb processed the 5' RACE reads anew with MiXCR; each CDR3 protein has one entry. Among about 400,000 distinct CDR3 sequences, 13% to 15% were seen once, and the ten largest hold around a fifth. V was clipped by 3 bases and J by 7 bases, with 21 bases between them. This CDR3 spans 16 amino acids. Germline V gives CDR1 MNHEY, CDR2 SVGEGT. Concerning this clonotype itself: Its antigen is still unknown.

What was sequenced was PBMCs or a T cell subset sorted from them (not recorded which). This rearrangement joins TRBV6-2 or TRBV6-3 to TRBJ1-2; D is unresolved. The TCR was taken from a man younger than 30 who had mild COVID-19 (a few samples of this study predate the infection). Cell type and time point are not known. For the CDR3, the DNA is TGTGCCAGCAGTTATGGTCGGGGAGCCGAACGCTCTGGCTACACCTTC. Protein product: CASSYGRGAERSGYTF.